This T cell receptor beta chain was observed in a study of blood T cell repertoires in COVID-19. About the study: Acute and convalescent COVID-19 specimens originated in the United States, Italy and Spain.

This CDR3 spans 16 amino acids. Germline V gene lookup returns CDR1 MNHEY and CDR2 SMNVEV (reference sequence). V was clipped by 6 bases and J by 4 bases; unmatched bases: 12. Data came from immunoSEQ multiplex PCR; TCRdb stores just in-frame clones and leaves some out. The data hold 150,000 to 180,000 clones, with 75% to 85% observed a single time. What was sequenced was peripheral blood. V is TRBV27 and J is TRBJ1-2, with 9 bases matching TRBD1. This receptor was taken from a woman aged 60-70 years with COVID-19, enrolled during active disease. CDR3 nucleotides: TGTGCCAGCAGCTTAGCCCCGGGACAGGGCCCCTATGGCTACACCTTC. This encodes CASSLAPGQGPYGYTF.